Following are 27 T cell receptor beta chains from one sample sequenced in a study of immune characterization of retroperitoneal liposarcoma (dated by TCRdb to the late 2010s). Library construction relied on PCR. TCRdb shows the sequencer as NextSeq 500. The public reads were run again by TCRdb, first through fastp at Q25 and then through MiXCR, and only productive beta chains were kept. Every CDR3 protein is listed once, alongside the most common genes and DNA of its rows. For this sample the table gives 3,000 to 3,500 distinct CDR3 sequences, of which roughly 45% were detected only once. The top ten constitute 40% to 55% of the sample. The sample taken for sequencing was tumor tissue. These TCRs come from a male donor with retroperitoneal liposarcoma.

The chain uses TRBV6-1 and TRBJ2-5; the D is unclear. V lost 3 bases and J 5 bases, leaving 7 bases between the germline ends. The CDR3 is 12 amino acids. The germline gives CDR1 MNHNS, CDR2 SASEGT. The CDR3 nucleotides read TGTGCCAGCAGTGAGTTCGAGGAGACCCAGTACTTC. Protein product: CASSEFEETQYF.

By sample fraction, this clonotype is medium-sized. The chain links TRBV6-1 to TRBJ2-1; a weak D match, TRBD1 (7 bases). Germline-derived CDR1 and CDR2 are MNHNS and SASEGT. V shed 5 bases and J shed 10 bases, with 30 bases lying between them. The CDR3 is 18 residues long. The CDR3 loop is CASSQSGQALGRRYEQFF. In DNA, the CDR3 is TGTGCCAGCAGTCAGTCTGGACAGGCCTTGGGGAGGAGGTACGAGCAGTTCTTC.

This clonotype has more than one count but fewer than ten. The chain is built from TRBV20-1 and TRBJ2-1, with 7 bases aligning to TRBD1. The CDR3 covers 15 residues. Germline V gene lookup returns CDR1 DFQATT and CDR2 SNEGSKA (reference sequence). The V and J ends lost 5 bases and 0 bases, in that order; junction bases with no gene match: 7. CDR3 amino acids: CSAERQGSSYNEQFF. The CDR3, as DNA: TGCAGTGCTGAAAGACAGGGAAGCTCCTACAATGAGCAGTTCTTC.

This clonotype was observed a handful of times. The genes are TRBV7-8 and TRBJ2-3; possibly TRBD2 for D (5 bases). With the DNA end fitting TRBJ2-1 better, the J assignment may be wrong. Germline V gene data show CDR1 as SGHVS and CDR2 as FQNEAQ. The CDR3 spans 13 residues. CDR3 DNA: TGTGCCAGCAGCCGCGGGCTAAGAAATGAGCAGTTCTTC. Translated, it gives CASSRGLRNEQFF.

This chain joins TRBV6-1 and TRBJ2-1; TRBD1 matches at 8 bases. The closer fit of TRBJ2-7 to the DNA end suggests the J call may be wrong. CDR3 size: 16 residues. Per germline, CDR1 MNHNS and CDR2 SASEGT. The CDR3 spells CASSPKGQVSSYEQYF. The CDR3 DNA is TGTGCCAGCAGTCCAAAGGGACAGGTTAGCTCCTACGAGCAGTACTTC.

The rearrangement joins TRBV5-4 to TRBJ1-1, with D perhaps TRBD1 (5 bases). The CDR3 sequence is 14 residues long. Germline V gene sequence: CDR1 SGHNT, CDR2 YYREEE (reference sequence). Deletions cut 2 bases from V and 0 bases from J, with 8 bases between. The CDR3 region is CASSFQGMNTEAFF. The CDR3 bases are TGTGCCAGCAGCTTCCAGGGAATGAACACTGAAGCTTTCTTT.

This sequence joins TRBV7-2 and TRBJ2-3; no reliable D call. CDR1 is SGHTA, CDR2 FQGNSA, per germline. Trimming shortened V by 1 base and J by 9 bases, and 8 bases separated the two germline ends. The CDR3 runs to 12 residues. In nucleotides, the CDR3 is TGTGCCAGCAGCTTAGTGGAGAGCACGCAGTATTTT. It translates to CASSLVESTQYF.

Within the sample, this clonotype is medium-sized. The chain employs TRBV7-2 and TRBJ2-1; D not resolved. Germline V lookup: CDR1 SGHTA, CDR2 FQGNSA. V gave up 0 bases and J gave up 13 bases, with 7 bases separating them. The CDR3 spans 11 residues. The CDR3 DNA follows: TGTGCCAGCAGCTTAGCAGAGACCCAGTTCTTC. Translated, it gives CASSLAETQFF.

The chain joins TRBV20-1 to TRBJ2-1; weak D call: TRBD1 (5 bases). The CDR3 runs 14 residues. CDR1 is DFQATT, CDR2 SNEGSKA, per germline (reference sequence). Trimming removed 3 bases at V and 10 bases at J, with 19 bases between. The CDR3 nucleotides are TGCAGTGCTAGGCCGACAGCGACTCCCTACGAGCAGTTCTTC. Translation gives CSARPTATPYEQFF.

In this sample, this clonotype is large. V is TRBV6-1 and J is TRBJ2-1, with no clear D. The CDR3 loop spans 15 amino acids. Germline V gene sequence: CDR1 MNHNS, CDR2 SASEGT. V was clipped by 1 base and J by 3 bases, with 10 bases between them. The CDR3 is CASSEGMSFYNEQFF. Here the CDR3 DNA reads TGTGCCAGCAGTGAAGGGATGTCCTTCTACAATGAGCAGTTCTTC.

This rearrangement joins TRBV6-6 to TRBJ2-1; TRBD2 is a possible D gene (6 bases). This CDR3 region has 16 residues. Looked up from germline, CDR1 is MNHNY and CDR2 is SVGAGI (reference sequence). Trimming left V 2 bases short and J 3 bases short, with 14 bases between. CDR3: CASSYHLGTLYNEQFF. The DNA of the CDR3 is TGTGCCAGCAGTTACCACCTTGGGACTCTCTACAATGAGCAGTTCTTC.

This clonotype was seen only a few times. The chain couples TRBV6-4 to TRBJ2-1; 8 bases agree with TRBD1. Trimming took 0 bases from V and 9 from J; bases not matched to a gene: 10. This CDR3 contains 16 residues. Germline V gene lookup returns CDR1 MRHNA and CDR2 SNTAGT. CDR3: CASSDSGGTGWGEQFF. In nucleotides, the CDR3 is TGTGCCAGCAGTGACTCGGGTGGGACAGGCTGGGGTGAGCAGTTCTTC.

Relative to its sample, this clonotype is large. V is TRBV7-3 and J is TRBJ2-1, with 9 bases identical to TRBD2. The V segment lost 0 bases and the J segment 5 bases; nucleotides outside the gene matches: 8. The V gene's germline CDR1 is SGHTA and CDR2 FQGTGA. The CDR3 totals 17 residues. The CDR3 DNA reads TGTGCCAGCAGCTTAACATTGCGGGGGGGGGGGGACAATGAGCAGTTCTTC. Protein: CASSLTLRGGGDNEQFF. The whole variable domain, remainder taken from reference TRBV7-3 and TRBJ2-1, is GAGVSQTPSNKVTEKGKYVELRCDPISGHTALYWYRQSLGQGPEFLIYFQGTGAADDSGLPNDRFFAVRPEGSVSTLKIQRTERGDSAVYLCASSLTLRGGGDNEQFFGPGTRLTVL.

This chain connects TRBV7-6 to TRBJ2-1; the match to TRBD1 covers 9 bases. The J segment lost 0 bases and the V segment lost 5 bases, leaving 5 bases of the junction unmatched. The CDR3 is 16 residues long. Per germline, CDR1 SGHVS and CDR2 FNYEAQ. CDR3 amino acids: CASSPGTGISYNEQFF. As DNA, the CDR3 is TGTGCCAGCAGCCCAGGGACAGGGATCTCCTACAATGAGCAGTTCTTC.

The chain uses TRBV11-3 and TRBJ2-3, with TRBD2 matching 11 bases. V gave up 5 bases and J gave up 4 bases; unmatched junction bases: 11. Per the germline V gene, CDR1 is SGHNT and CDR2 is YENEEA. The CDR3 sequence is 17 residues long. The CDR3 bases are TGTGCCAGCAGCGGTAGAAAACTAGCGGGAGTCCCAGATACGCAGTATTTT. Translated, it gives CASSGRKLAGVPDTQYF.

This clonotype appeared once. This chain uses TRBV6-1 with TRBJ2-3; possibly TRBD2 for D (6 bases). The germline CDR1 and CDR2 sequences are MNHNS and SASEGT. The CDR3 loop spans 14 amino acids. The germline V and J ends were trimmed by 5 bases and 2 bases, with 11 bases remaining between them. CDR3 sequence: CASSYSGYTDTQYF. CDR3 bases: TGTGCCAGCAGTTATAGCGGTTACACAGATACGCAGTATTTT.

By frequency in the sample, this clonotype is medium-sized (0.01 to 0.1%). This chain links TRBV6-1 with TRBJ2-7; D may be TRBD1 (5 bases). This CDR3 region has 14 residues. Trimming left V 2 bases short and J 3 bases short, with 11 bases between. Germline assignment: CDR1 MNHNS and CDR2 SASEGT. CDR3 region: CASSEWGRDYEQYF. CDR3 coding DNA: TGTGCCAGCAGTGAATGGGGCAGAGACTACGAGCAGTACTTC.

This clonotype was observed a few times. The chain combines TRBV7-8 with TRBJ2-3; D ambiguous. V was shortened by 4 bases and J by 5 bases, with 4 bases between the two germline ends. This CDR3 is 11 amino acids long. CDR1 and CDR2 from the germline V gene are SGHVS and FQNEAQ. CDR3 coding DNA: TGTGCCAGCAGCTCACTAGATACGCAGTATTTT. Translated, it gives CASSSLDTQYF.

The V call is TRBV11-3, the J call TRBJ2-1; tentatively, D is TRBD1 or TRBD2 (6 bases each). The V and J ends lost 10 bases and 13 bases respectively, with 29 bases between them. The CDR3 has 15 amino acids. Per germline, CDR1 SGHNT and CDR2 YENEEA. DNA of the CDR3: TGTGCCACTGGGCCGGGGGCCGGGGGAGTGGAGACCCAGTTCTTC. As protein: CATGPGAGGVETQFF.

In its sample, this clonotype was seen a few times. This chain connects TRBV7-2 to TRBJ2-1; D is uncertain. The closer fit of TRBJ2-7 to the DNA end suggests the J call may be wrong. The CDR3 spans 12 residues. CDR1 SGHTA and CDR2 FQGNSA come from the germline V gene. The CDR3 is CASSLGYYEQYF. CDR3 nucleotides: TGTGCCAGCAGCTTAGGATATTACGAGCAGTACTTC.

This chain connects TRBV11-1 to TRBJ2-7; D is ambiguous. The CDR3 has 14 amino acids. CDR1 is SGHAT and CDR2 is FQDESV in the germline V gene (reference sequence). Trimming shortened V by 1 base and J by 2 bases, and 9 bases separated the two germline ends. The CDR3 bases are TGTGCCAGCAGCTTAGTTACCGAGACCTACGAGCAGTACTTC. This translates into CASSLVTETYEQYF.

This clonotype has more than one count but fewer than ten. The CDR3 is CASTIISGSGGQTQYF. CDR3 DNA: TGTGCCAGCACCATTATTAGCGGGAGTGGCGGACAGACCCAGTACTTC. J is TRBJ2-5 and V is TRBV6-1, with 9 bases matching TRBD2. Losses at the gene ends were 7 bases for V and 6 bases for J; bases not matched to a gene: 15. Germline assignment: CDR1 MNHNS and CDR2 SASEGT. This CDR3 is 16 amino acids long.

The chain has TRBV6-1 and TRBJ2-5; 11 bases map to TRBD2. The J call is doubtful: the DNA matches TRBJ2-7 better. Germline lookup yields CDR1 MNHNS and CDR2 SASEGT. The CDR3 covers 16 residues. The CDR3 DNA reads TGTGCCAGCAGTAACCCCGGACTAGCGGGTTCCTACGAGCAGTACTTC. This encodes CASSNPGLAGSYEQYF.

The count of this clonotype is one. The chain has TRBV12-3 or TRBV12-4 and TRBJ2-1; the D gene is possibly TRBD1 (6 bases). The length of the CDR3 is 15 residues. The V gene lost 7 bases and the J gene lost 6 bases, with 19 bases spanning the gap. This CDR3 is CASKTRDIPGNEQFF. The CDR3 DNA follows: TGTGCCAGCAAGACCCGGGACATCCCTGGCAATGAGCAGTTCTTC.

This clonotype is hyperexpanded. Here the CDR3 reads CASSEFGLEETQYF. CDR3 in DNA: TGTGCCAGCAGTGAATTTGGACTGGAAGAGACCCAGTACTTC. The chain employs TRBV6-1 and TRBJ2-5; the D gene is possibly TRBD2 (5 bases). Germline V gives CDR1 MNHNS, CDR2 SASEGT. Trimming shortened V by 2 bases and J by 3 bases, and 10 bases separated the two germline ends. The CDR3 totals 14 residues.

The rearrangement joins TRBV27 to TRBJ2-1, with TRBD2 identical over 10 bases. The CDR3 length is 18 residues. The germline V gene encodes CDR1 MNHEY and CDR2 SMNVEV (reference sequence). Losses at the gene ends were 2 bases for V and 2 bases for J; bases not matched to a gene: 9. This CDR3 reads CASSLGLASGSTYNEQFF. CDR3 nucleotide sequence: TGTGCCAGCAGTTTAGGGTTGGCTAGCGGGAGCACCTACAATGAGCAGTTCTTC.

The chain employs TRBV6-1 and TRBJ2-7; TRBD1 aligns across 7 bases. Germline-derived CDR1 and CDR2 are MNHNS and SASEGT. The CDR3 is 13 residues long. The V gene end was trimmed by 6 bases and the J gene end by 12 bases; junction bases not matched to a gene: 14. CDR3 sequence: CASSRGQDSPRYF. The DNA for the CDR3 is TGTGCCAGCAGCCGCGGACAGGACTCCCCGCGGTACTTC.